Presented here are 26 T cell receptor beta chains from one specimen sequenced in a study of cytomegalovirus exposure and HLA in healthy donors. A multiplex PCR was run with 60 Vbeta primers and 13 Jbeta primers. TCRdb's table, derived via immunoSEQ multiplex PCR, lists solely in-frame clones and lacks some. In the table there are around 170,000 clones, around 86% of which are singletons. Sequencing was done on a sample of PBMCs. The receptors shown here come from a man aged 35 to 55 in good health and CMV-seropositive.

This chain links TRBV4-3 with TRBJ1-1, with TRBD1 matching over 10 bases. The CDR3 is made up of 13 amino acids. The junction had 2 bases not matched to a gene; V was cut back by 5 bases and J by 5 bases. Germline lookup yields CDR1 LGHNA and CDR2 YSLEER. The CDR3 is CASSTDRGTEAFF. CDR3 bases: TGCGCCAGCAGCACGGACAGGGGGACTGAAGCTTTCTTT.

The chain recombines TRBV2 with TRBJ1-2; 9 nucleotides match TRBD1. The CDR3 covers 13 residues. In germline, CDR1 is SNHLY, CDR2 FYNNEI. V was clipped by 9 bases and J by 4 bases; unmatched bases: 6. In nucleotides, the CDR3 is TGTGCCAGGGGGACAGGGAACTCCTATGGCTACACCTTC. Amino acids: CARGTGNSYGYTF.

The chain recombines TRBV5-6 with TRBJ2-7, with 9 nucleotides matching TRBD1. V lost 4 bases and J lost 5; bases outside the gene matches: 4. The CDR3 has 13 amino acids. The V gene's germline CDR1 is SGHDT and CDR2 YYEEEE. CDR3 sequence: CASSGTGRNEQYF. The CDR3 coding sequence is TGTGCCAGCAGCGGGACAGGGCGAAACGAGCAGTACTTC.

V gene TRBV7-2 combines with J gene TRBJ2-5, with 8 bases aligning to TRBD2. The V and J ends lost 4 bases and 4 bases, in that order; junction bases with no gene match: 5. The CDR3 totals 14 residues. CDR1 is SGHTA and CDR2 is FQGNSA in the germline V gene. The CDR3 sequence: CASSSPGGAETQYF. CDR3 in DNA: TGTGCCAGCAGCTCCCCCGGGGGGGCAGAGACCCAGTACTTC.

The rearrangement joins TRBV4-3 to TRBJ2-7; 7 bases agree with TRBD2. The CDR3 is made up of 13 amino acids. Per the germline V gene, CDR1 is LGHNA and CDR2 is YSLEER. V shed 4 bases, J shed 4 bases, and the junction held 4 bases outside the gene matches. The CDR3 loop is CASSRGEGYEQYF. Here the CDR3 DNA reads TGCGCCAGCAGCCGGGGGGAGGGTTACGAGCAGTACTTC.

The chain has TRBV6-6 and TRBJ1-5, with TRBD1 identical over 10 bases. This CDR3 has 16 amino acids. Germline assignment: CDR1 MNHNY and CDR2 SVGAGI (reference sequence). V dropped 5 bases and J dropped 3; count of bases not matched to a gene: 7. CDR3 sequence: CASSPAGTGVNQPQHF. The CDR3 region has the DNA TGTGCCAGCAGTCCCGCCGGGACAGGGGTCAATCAGCCCCAGCATTTT.

V and J are TRBV7-6 and TRBJ2-5; 8 nucleotides agree with TRBD2. The CDR3 loop spans 15 amino acids. J lost 5 bases, V lost 4 bases, and 9 bases had no gene match. Germline V lookup: CDR1 SGHVS, CDR2 FNYEAQ. The CDR3 sequence is CASSWGGGRSETQYF. As DNA, the CDR3 is TGTGCCAGCAGCTGGGGCGGGGGGCGTTCGGAGACCCAGTACTTC.

The genes are TRBV7-9 and TRBJ1-1, with D maybe TRBD1 (5 bases). Trimming pared 11 bases from V and 4 bases from J, leaving 23 bases between. The CDR3 has 15 residues. CDR1 is SEHNR, CDR2 FQNEAQ, per germline (reference sequence). The CDR3 nucleotides are TGTGCCCTTAGTTTTGCGGGGCGCGAGGGCACTGAAGCTTTCTTT. Protein product: CALSFAGREGTEAFF.

The chain recombines TRBV6-6 with TRBJ2-7; 9 bases align to TRBD1. Germline V gene data show CDR1 as MNHNY and CDR2 as SVGAGI (reference sequence). V lost 0 bases and J lost 3; bases outside the gene matches: 6. CDR3 size: 16 residues. The CDR3 coding sequence is TGTGCCAGCAGTTACTCCACAGGGGGCCACAGCTACGAGCAGTACTTC. This translates into CASSYSTGGHSYEQYF.

The rearrangement links TRBV4-2 to TRBJ1-4; D unresolved. The CDR3 length is 14 residues. CDR1 LGHNA and CDR2 YNFKEQ come from the germline V gene. Trimming stripped 0 bases from V and 8 bases from J, with 10 bases between. The CDR3 nucleotides read TGTGCCAGCAGCCAAGAGGCACTGGGCGAAAAACTGTTTTTT. This codes for CASSQEALGEKLFF.

The chain recombines TRBV28 with TRBJ1-5, with 10 nucleotides matching TRBD1. V lost 4 bases to trimming and J lost 3 bases; unmatched junction nucleotides: 9. The CDR3 runs to 17 residues. Germline lookup yields CDR1 MDHEN and CDR2 SYDVKM. CDR3 protein: CASSWFRQGALNQPQHF. The CDR3 DNA is TGTGCCAGCAGTTGGTTTCGACAGGGGGCTCTCAATCAGCCCCAGCATTTT. Full variable domain (rest looked up from reference TRBV28 and TRBJ1-5): DVKVTQSSRYLVKRTGEKVFLECVQDMDHENMFWYRQDPGLGLRLIYFSYDVKMKEKGDIPEGYSVSREKKERFSLILESASTNQTSMYLCASSWFRQGALNQPQHFGDGTRLSIL.

The V gene is TRBV27, the J gene TRBJ1-5; D is possibly TRBD1 (6 bases). The CDR3 is 14 residues long. V shed 6 bases and J shed 4 bases, with 13 bases lying between them. CDR1 and CDR2 from the germline V gene are MNHEY and SMNVEV (reference sequence). The CDR3 DNA reads TGTGCCAGCAGGGCCGGGACACCTAATCAGCCCCAGCATTTT. It translates to CASRAGTPNQPQHF.

The chain links TRBV5-4 to TRBJ1-5; D remains ambiguous. The V and J ends lost 0 bases and 5 bases respectively, with 6 bases between them. CDR1 is SGHNT, CDR2 YYREEE, per germline (reference sequence). The CDR3 covers 13 residues. This CDR3 reads CASSLGGDQPQHF. DNA for the CDR3: TGTGCCAGCAGCTTGGGCGGTGATCAGCCCCAGCATTTT.

The genes are TRBV5-1 and TRBJ2-1; 7 positions agree with TRBD1. The V segment lost 1 base and the J segment 5 bases; nucleotides outside the gene matches: 9. The germline gives CDR1 SGHRS, CDR2 YFSETQ. The CDR3 is 16 amino acids. DNA of the CDR3: TGCGCCAGCAGCTTGCCGGGACAGAGAGGTCACAATGAGCAGTTCTTC. Protein: CASSLPGQRGHNEQFF.

The chain employs TRBV18 and TRBJ2-2; TRBD1 aligns across 9 bases. J was trimmed by 4 bases and V by 3 bases; bases with no gene match: 3. Germline assignment: CDR1 KGHSH and CDR2 LQKENI. CDR3 length equals 15 residues. CDR3 bases: TGTGCCAGCTCACCGTCACAGGGGGCCACCGGGGAGCTGTTTTTT. Residues: CASSPSQGATGELFF.

The chain couples TRBV5-1 to TRBJ2-7, with D perhaps TRBD1 (5 bases). Germline values: CDR1 SGHRS, CDR2 YFSETQ. The CDR3 loop spans 15 amino acids. The germline V and J ends were trimmed by 6 bases and 5 bases, with 21 bases remaining between them. For the CDR3, the DNA is TGCGCCAGCATCCCATCTCCAGGGCTCCTGAACGAGCAGTACTTC. It specifies CASIPSPGLLNEQYF. Using reference TRBV5-1 and TRBJ2-7 for the parts outside the CDR3, the full variable domain is KAGVTQTPRYLIKTRGQQVTLSCSPISGHRSVSWYQQTPGQGLQFLFEYFSETQRNKGNFPGRFSGRQFSNSRSEMNVSTLELGDSALYLCASIPSPGLLNEQYFGPGTRLTVT.

This chain joins TRBV6-1 and TRBJ1-4, with 8 bases matching TRBD1. V was pared by 7 bases and J by 4 bases, with 5 bases of the junction left unmatched. Germline V gene data show CDR1 as MNHNS and CDR2 as SASEGT. The CDR3 extends over 14 amino acids. The CDR3 sequence is CASTGTGFNEKLFF. The CDR3 coding sequence is TGTGCCAGCACCGGGACAGGATTTAATGAAAAACTGTTTTTT.

This chain connects TRBV7-9 to TRBJ2-7; 7 bases map to TRBD1. In germline, CDR1 is SEHNR, CDR2 FQNEAQ (reference sequence). J lost 2 bases, V lost 0 bases, and 4 bases had no gene match. The CDR3 is made up of 15 amino acids. CDR3 in amino acids: CASSLAQGNTYEQYF. In DNA form, the CDR3 reads TGTGCCAGCAGCTTAGCACAGGGGAATACCTACGAGCAGTACTTC.

The gene calls are TRBV25-1 and TRBJ2-1; 8 positions match TRBD2. After removal of 3 bases from V and 0 bases from J, the junction contained 4 bases not matched to a gene. The CDR3 has 16 amino acids. Germline assignment: CDR1 MGHDK and CDR2 SYGVNS. This CDR3 is CASSEGAGGSYNEQFF. CDR3 sequence (DNA): TGTGCCAGCAGTGAGGGGGCGGGGGGCTCCTACAATGAGCAGTTCTTC.

The rearrangement uses TRBV7-2 and TRBJ1-2, with 8 nucleotides matching TRBD1. The CDR3 is 17 residues long. Germline lookup yields CDR1 SGHTA and CDR2 FQGNSA. Trimming took 0 bases from V and 8 from J; bases not matched to a gene: 14. The CDR3 nucleotides are TGTGCCAGCAGCTTAGCAGTTGGGACAGGACCTATCAGAGGCTACACCTTC. It encodes CASSLAVGTGPIRGYTF.

This chain uses TRBV7-9 with TRBJ2-1; 8 nucleotides agree with TRBD2. The CDR3 covers 16 residues. V lost 1 base to trimming and J lost 4 bases; unmatched junction nucleotides: 6. Germline V lookup: CDR1 SEHNR, CDR2 FQNEAQ (reference sequence). In DNA form, the CDR3 reads TGTGCCAGCAGCTTAGTAGGCGGGGGGCGTTACAATGAGCAGTTCTTC. Amino acid sequence: CASSLVGGGRYNEQFF.

CDR3: CASSSEVYGYTF. CDR3 DNA sequence: TGTGCCAGCAGCTCTGAGGTTTATGGCTACACCTTC. The genes are TRBV11-2 and TRBJ1-2; no firm D call. V gave up 4 bases and J gave up 5 bases, with 8 bases separating them. CDR3 length: 12 residues. CDR1 SGHAT and CDR2 FQNNGV come from the germline V gene. Full variable domain (missing parts from reference TRBV11-2 and TRBJ1-2): EAGVAQSPRYKIIEKRQSVAFWCNPISGHATLYWYQQILGQGPKLLIQFQNNGVVDDSQLPKDRFSAERLKGVDSTLKIQPAKLEDSAVYLCASSSEVYGYTFGSGTRLTVV.

This clone came up once. The V gene is TRBV2, the J gene TRBJ1-1; 7 bases are shared with TRBD1. This CDR3 has 13 amino acids. The ends lost 10 bases at V and 3 bases at J; junction bases unmatched: 8. CDR1 and CDR2 (germline): SNHLY, FYNNEI. The CDR3 DNA reads TGTGCCAAGAAACAGGGGACCTACACTGAAGCTTTCTTT. It specifies CAKKQGTYTEAFF. The variable domain in full, completed from reference TRBV2 and TRBJ1-1, reads EPEVTQTPSHQVTQMGQEVILRCVPISNHLYFYWYRQILGQKVEFLVSFYNNEISEKSEIFDDQFSVERPDGSNFTLKIRSTKLEDSAMYFCAKKQGTYTEAFFGQGTRLTVV.

The chain recombines TRBV15 with TRBJ1-5; TRBD1 aligns across 7 bases. CDR1 is LNHNV, CDR2 YYDKDF, per germline (reference sequence). Trimming removed 0 bases from V and 4 bases from J; junction bases left unmatched: 3. This CDR3 has 15 residues. CDR3 loop: CATSRDMGQNQPQHF. CDR3 DNA: TGTGCCACCAGCAGAGACATGGGACAGAATCAGCCCCAGCATTTT. The full variable domain, with the rest looked up from reference TRBV15 and TRBJ1-5, is DAMVIQNPRYQVTQFGKPVTLSCSQTLNHNVMYWYQQKSSQAPKLLFHYYDKDFNNEADTPDNFQSRRPNTSFCFLDIRSPGLGDTAMYLCATSRDMGQNQPQHFGDGTRLSIL.

The rearrangement joins TRBV4-2 to TRBJ2-7, with 9 bases identical to TRBD1. Germline V lookup: CDR1 LGHNA, CDR2 YNFKEQ. J gave up 2 bases and V 0 bases, and 11 bases lay outside the gene matches. CDR3 length: 18 residues. The DNA for the CDR3 is TGTGCCAGCAGCCAAGAGGTCCTTTGGACAGGGGAGACCTACGAGCAGTACTTC. This gives the protein CASSQEVLWTGETYEQYF.

This rearrangement joins TRBV4-2 to TRBJ2-5; no definite D call. This CDR3 comprises 11 residues. The V and J ends lost 10 bases and 2 bases respectively, with 8 bases between them. Germline V CDR1 and CDR2: LGHNA, YNFKEQ. CDR3 in amino acids: CAKDKQETQYF. CDR3 in DNA: TGTGCCAAAGACAAACAAGAGACCCAGTACTTC.